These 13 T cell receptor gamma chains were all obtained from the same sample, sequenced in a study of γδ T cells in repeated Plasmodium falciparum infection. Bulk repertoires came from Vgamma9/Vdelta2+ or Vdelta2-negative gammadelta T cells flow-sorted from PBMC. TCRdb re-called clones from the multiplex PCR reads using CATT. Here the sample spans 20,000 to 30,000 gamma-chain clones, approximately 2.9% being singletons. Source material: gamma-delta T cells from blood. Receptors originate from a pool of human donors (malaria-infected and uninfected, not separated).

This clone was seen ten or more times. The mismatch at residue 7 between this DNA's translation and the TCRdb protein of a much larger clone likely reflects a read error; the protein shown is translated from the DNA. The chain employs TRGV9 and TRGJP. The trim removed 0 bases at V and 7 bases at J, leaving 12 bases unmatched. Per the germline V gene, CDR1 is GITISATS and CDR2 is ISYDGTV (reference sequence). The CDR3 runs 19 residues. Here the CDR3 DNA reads TGTGCCTTGTGGGAGGTGCGTTTGGTGAGGGAGTTGGGCAAAAAAATCAAGGTATTT. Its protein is CALWEVRLVRELGKKIKVF.

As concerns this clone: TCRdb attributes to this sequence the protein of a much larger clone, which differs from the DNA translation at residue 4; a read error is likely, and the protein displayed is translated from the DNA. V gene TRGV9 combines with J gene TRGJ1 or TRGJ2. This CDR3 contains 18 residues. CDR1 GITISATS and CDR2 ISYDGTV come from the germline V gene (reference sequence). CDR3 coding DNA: TGTGCCTTGTTGGAGGTGCACTATGGACTAGGGAATTATTATAAGAAACTCTTT. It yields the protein CALLEVHYGLGNYYKKLF.

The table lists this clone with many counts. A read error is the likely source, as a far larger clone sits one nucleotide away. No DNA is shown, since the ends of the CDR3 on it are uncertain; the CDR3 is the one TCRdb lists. The CDR3 spells CATWDDRNSLAVEQHLLSQVSIGRIQHF. No J gene was assigned, while the V gene was called as TRGV2. Germline V lookup: CDR1 EGSNGY, CDR2 YDSYNSKV. With termini counted, the CDR3 has 28 amino acids.

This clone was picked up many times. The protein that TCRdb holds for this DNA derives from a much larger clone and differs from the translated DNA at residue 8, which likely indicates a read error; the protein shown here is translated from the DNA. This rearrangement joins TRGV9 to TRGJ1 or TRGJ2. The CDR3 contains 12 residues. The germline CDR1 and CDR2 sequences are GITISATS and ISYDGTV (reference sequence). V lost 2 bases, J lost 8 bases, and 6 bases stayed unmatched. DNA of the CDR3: TGTGCCTTGTGGGAGGACTATGATAAGAAACTCTTT. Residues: CALWEDYDKKLF.

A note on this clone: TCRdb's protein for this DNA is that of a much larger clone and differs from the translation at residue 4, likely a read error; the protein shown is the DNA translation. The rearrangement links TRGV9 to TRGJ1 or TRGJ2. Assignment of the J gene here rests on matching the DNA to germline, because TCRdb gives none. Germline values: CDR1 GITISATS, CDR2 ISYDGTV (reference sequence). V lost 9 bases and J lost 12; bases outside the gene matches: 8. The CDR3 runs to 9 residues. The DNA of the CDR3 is TGTGCCTTGCATTCCCGGAAACTCTTT. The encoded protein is CALHSRKLF.

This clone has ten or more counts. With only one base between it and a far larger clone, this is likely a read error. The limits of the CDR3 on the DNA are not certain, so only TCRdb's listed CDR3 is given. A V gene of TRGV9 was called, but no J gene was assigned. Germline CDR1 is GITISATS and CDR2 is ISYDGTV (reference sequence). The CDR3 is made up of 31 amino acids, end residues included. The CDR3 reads CALWEAIIIRNSLAVEQHLLSQVSIGRIQHF.

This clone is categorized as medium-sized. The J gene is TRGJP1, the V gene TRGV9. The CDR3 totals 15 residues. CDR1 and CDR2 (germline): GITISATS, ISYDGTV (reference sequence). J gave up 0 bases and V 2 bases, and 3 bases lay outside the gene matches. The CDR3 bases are TGTGCCTTGTGGGAGGGATATACCACTGGTTGGTTCAAGATATTT. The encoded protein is CALWEGYTTGWFKIF.

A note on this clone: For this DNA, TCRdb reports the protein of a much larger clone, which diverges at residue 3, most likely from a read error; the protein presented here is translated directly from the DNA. The CDR3 spells CAAWDGKTGGKLF. Written as DNA, the CDR3 is TGTGCCGCCTGGGATGGTAAGACGGGAGGGAAACTCTTT. J is TRGJ1 or TRGJ2 and V is TRGV4. This CDR3 region has 13 residues. Per germline, CDR1 EGSTGY and CDR2 YDSYTSSV.

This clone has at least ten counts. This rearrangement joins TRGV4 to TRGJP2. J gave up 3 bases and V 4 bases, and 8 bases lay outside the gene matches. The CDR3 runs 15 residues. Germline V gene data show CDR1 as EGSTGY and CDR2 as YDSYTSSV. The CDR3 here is CATWELNGSDWIKTF. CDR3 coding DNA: TGTGCCACCTGGGAGTTAAATGGTAGTGATTGGATCAAGACGTTT.

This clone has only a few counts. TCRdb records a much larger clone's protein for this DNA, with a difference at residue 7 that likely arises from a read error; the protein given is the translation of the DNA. The DNA for the CDR3 is TGTGCCTTGTGGGAGGATCCTACCCAAGAGTTGGGCAAAAAAATCAAGGTATTT. Translation gives CALWEDPTQELGKKIKVF. The chain recombines TRGV9 with TRGJP. Here the J gene came from matching the DNA to germline, since TCRdb omits it. The CDR3 has 18 amino acids. J gave up 4 bases and V 2 bases, and 8 bases lay outside the gene matches. CDR1 GITISATS and CDR2 ISYDGTV come from the germline V gene (reference sequence).

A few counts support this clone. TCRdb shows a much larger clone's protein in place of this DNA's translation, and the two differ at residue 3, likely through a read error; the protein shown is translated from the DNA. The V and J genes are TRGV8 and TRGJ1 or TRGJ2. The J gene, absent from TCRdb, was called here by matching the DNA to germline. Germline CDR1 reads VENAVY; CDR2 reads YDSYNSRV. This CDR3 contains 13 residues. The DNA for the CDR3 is TGTGCCCCCTGGGGCCCTGTATATTATAAGAAACTCTTT. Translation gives CAPWGPVYYKKLF.

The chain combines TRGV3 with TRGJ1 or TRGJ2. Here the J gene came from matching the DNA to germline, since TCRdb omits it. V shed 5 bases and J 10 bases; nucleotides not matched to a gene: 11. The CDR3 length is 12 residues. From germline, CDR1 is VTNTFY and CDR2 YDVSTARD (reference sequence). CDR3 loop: CATWVRPRKKLF. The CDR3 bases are TGTGCCACCTGGGTCCGACCCCGAAAGAAACTCTTT.

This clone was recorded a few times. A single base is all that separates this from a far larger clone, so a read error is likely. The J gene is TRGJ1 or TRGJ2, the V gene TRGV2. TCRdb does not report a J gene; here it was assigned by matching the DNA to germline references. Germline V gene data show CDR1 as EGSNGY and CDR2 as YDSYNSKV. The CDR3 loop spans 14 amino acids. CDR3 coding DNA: TGTGCCACCTGGGACGGGCGGTTCGATTACAAGAAACTCTTT. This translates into CATWDGRFDYKKLF.